Shown below are 32 T cell receptor beta chains from a single sample sequenced in a study of beta chain features in type 1 diabetes (dated by TCRdb to 2016 to 2019). Receptor amplification or capture employed the immunoSEQ multiplex PCR assay. The entire amount of isolated RNA was reverse transcribed using the High Capacity cDNA Reverse Transcription Kit, so the sequenced TCRB transcripts were expressed ones. TCRdb mirrors the immuneACCESS table, restricted to in-frame sequences. Some clones are absent from its copies; in checked studies, under half trace to an unresolved V gene, and the reason for the others is unknown. The sample table holds some 900,000 clones, of which roughly a sixth were seen once. The ten largest clones take up about 0.02% of the sample. Sequences were obtained from naive CD4+ T cells from blood. In the paper's terms, the cell subset or site label means: true naive CD4+ T cells. These receptors were obtained from a woman younger than 30 in good health.

This chain links TRBV7-2 with TRBJ2-3; a weak D match, TRBD2 (5 bases). V lost 6 bases and J 4 bases, leaving 17 bases between the germline ends. The CDR3 totals 15 residues. The germline CDR1 and CDR2 sequences are SGHTA and FQGNSA. Written as DNA, the CDR3 is TGTGCCAGCAGGAACAGCGGAGGTTCGGCAGATACGCAGTATTTT. It yields the protein CASRNSGGSADTQYF.

This clone has only a few counts. The chain employs TRBV2 and TRBJ2-7; D gene ambiguous. Germline V gene data show CDR1 as SNHLY and CDR2 as FYNNEI. The V gene lost 7 bases and the J gene lost 1 base, with 14 bases spanning the gap. This CDR3 contains 14 residues. The CDR3 spells CASKDRLRSYEQYF. CDR3 sequence (DNA): TGTGCCAGCAAAGACCGTTTAAGGTCCTACGAGCAGTACTTC.

The chain has TRBV25-1 and TRBJ1-3; D unclear. The germline CDR1 and CDR2 sequences are MGHDK and SYGVNS. The CDR3 contains 12 residues. V lost 6 bases and J 1 base, leaving 4 bases between the germline ends. The chain's CDR3 is CASRESGNTIYF. The CDR3 DNA is TGTGCCAGCAGGGAGTCTGGAAACACCATATATTTT. Full variable domain (outside the CDR3, taken from reference TRBV25-1 and TRBJ1-3): EADIYQTPRYLVIGTGKKITLECSQTMGHDKMYWYQQDPGMELHLIHYSYGVNSTEKGDLSSESTVSRIRTEHFPLTLESARPSHTSQYLCASRESGNTIYFGEGSWLTVV.

This clone was seen a few times. J is TRBJ2-1 and V is TRBV11-2, with 7 positions matching TRBD2. The CDR3 totals 19 residues. V was clipped by 5 bases and J by 0 bases; unmatched bases: 16. Germline V gives CDR1 SGHAT, CDR2 FQNNGV. CDR3 region: CASSPRSGLVDRSYNEQFF. For the CDR3, the DNA is TGTGCCAGCAGCCCCAGATCCGGACTAGTCGACCGCTCCTACAATGAGCAGTTCTTC.

This chain links TRBV7-3 with TRBJ2-5, with D maybe TRBD2 (5 bases). Germline V lookup: CDR1 SGHTA, CDR2 FQGTGA. The CDR3 runs 13 residues. The V end lost 2 bases, the J end lost 3 bases, and 7 bases lay between the germline ends. The chain's CDR3 is CASSLVGKETQYF. CDR3 in DNA: TGTGCCAGCAGCTTAGTCGGGAAAGAGACCCAGTACTTC.

The chain links TRBV19 to TRBJ2-1; tentative D call: TRBD1 (7 bases). Trimming removed 3 bases at V and 6 bases at J, with 18 bases between. CDR3 length: 16 amino acids. Germline CDR1 reads LNHDA; CDR2 reads SQIVND (reference sequence). As DNA, the CDR3 is TGTGCCAGTAGTATCGTGGGGGCAGGGGGGAGCAATGAGCAGTTCTTC. It specifies CASSIVGAGGSNEQFF.

This clone was seen more than once but under ten times. The chain carries TRBV7-2 and TRBJ2-3; 12 bases fit TRBD2. Germline-derived CDR1 and CDR2 are SGHTA and FQGNSA. This CDR3 has 19 amino acids. V lost 4 bases and J lost 1; bases outside the gene matches: 12. DNA of the CDR3: TGTGCCAGCAGCTCGGGGCCGACTAGCGGGAGTACTCGCACAGATACGCAGTATTTT. It yields the protein CASSSGPTSGSTRTDTQYF. The variable domain in full, with the rest retrieved from reference TRBV7-2 and TRBJ2-3, is GAGVSQSPSNKVTEKGKDVELRCDPISGHTALYWYRQSLGQGLEFLIYFQGNSAPDKSGLPSDRFSAERTGGSVSTLTIQRTQQEDSAVYLCASSSGPTSGSTRTDTQYFGPGTRLTVL.

The rearrangement links TRBV7-2 to TRBJ2-7; 16 bases align to TRBD2. CDR3 length equals 19 residues. V lost 0 bases to trimming and J lost 7 bases; unmatched junction nucleotides: 12. The V gene's germline CDR1 is SGHTA and CDR2 FQGNSA. This chain's CDR3 is CASSLAKGTSGRALREQYF. CDR3 nucleotides: TGTGCCAGCAGCTTAGCGAAGGGGACTAGCGGGAGGGCCCTCCGGGAGCAGTACTTC.

This chain joins TRBV27 and TRBJ2-3; 12 bases are a match to TRBD2. With 6 bases clipped from V and 1 base from J, the junction kept 11 bases outside the gene matches. The CDR3 loop spans 18 amino acids. Germline V gene data show CDR1 as MNHEY and CDR2 as SMNVEV (reference sequence). Here the CDR3 reads CASSHTSGGSRGTDTQYF. In DNA form, the CDR3 reads TGTGCCAGCAGCCACACTAGCGGGGGGTCCCGGGGCACAGATACGCAGTATTTT.

This clone has just a few counts. This chain uses TRBV28 with TRBJ2-2, with D unresolved. Trimming stripped 4 bases from V and 10 bases from J, with 19 bases between. The CDR3 is 15 amino acids. Germline CDR1 reads MDHEN; CDR2 reads SYDVKM. The CDR3 coding sequence is TGTGCCAGCAGTTCCCCCCCACTGTTTAGCACGGAGCTGTTTTTT. Protein: CASSSPPLFSTELFF. The complete variable domain, with remaining parts taken from reference TRBV28 and TRBJ2-2, reads DVKVTQSSRYLVKRTGEKVFLECVQDMDHENMFWYRQDPGLGLRLIYFSYDVKMKEKGDIPEGYSVSREKKERFSLILESASTNQTSMYLCASSSPPLFSTELFFGEGSRLTVL.

V usage is TRBV10-3 and J usage is TRBJ1-2; 9 bases line up with TRBD1. Germline-derived CDR1 and CDR2 are ENHRY and SYGVKD. V shed 4 bases, J shed 4 bases, and the junction held 10 bases outside the gene matches. The CDR3 extends over 16 amino acids. CDR3 in amino acids: CAISGDDRGNSYGYTF. The CDR3 bases are TGTGCCATCAGTGGTGACGACAGGGGGAATAGCTATGGCTACACCTTC.

V usage is TRBV7-2 and J usage is TRBJ2-7, with 9 bases identical to TRBD2. The junction had 3 bases not matched to a gene; V was cut back by 0 bases and J by 0 bases. The CDR3 is 16 residues long. CDR1 and CDR2 (germline): SGHTA, FQGNSA. This chain's CDR3 is CASSLASSGVSYEQYF. CDR3 nucleotides: TGTGCCAGCAGCTTAGCCTCTAGCGGGGTCTCCTACGAGCAGTACTTC.

In its sample, this clone was seen a few times. This chain connects TRBV5-1 to TRBJ2-7; TRBD1 aligns across 9 bases. Germline CDR1 reads SGHRS; CDR2 reads YFSETQ. The trim removed 4 bases at V and 5 bases at J, leaving 7 bases unmatched. The CDR3 is 14 amino acids. CDR3 DNA sequence: TGCGCCAGCAGCACCACAGGGGGCGCACACGAGCAGTACTTC. This encodes CASSTTGGAHEQYF.

The chain carries TRBV5-1 and TRBJ2-2; TRBD2 agrees at 7 bases. With 4 bases clipped from V and 2 bases from J, the junction kept 8 bases outside the gene matches. Germline CDR1 is SGHRS and CDR2 is YFSETQ. The CDR3 runs to 16 residues. This CDR3 reads CASSASGRTNTGELFF. In DNA, the CDR3 is TGCGCCAGCAGCGCGTCCGGGAGGACAAACACCGGGGAGCTGTTTTTT.

The chain uses TRBV6-6 and TRBJ2-1; 9 bases are shared with TRBD2. J gave up 2 bases and V 4 bases, and 3 bases lay outside the gene matches. CDR1 is MNHNY, CDR2 SVGAGI, per germline (reference sequence). CDR3 length: 15 amino acids. This chain's CDR3 is CASSSQREAYNEQFF. The CDR3 DNA reads TGTGCCAGCAGTTCCCAGCGGGAGGCCTACAATGAGCAGTTCTTC.

There are a few counts of this clone. The J gene is TRBJ1-6, the V gene TRBV6-5; D possibly corresponds to TRBD1 (5 bases). CDR1 is MNHEY, CDR2 SVGAGI, per germline. Trimming took 6 bases from V and 9 from J, leaving 12 bases between them. This CDR3 spans 13 amino acids. CDR3 residues: CASSPGRISPLHF. As DNA, the CDR3 is TGTGCCAGCAGCCCAGGGAGGATTTCACCCCTCCACTTT.

This CDR3 is CASSSEALGLEQYF. The DNA of the CDR3 is TGCGCCAGCAGCTCGGAGGCCCTGGGATTAGAGCAGTACTTC. V and J are TRBV10-2 and TRBJ2-7, with D perhaps TRBD2 (5 bases). The CDR3 is 14 residues long. CDR1 is WSHSY, CDR2 SAAADI, per germline. V was trimmed by 6 bases and J by 7 bases, leaving 19 bases between them.

The table lists this clone with a few counts. This chain uses TRBV29-1 with TRBJ2-3, with 8 bases fitting TRBD2. J was trimmed by 0 bases and V by 6 bases; bases with no gene match: 11. The CDR3 totals 16 residues. Germline assignment: CDR1 SQVTM and CDR2 ANQGSEA. DNA for the CDR3: TGCAGCGTACGATACTTCGCGGGGGGAAGCACAGATACGCAGTATTTT. Amino acids: CSVRYFAGGSTDTQYF.

CDR3 sequence: CASSSGTGLDTEAFF. The CDR3 DNA reads as TGTGCCAGCAGCTCCGGGACAGGGTTGGACACTGAAGCTTTCTTT. The rearrangement links TRBV9 to TRBJ1-1, with 9 bases identical to TRBD1. This CDR3 has 15 residues. Per the germline V gene, CDR1 is SGDLS and CDR2 is YYNGEE. V shed 4 bases and J 3 bases; nucleotides not matched to a gene: 7.

The chain combines TRBV12-5 with TRBJ1-1; no firm D call. The CDR3 runs to 13 residues. Germline-derived CDR1 and CDR2 are LGHNT and FRNRAP. Trimming took 1 base from V and 10 from J, leaving 13 bases between them. The CDR3 loop is CASGLDTGVRAFF. CDR3 in DNA: TGTGCTAGTGGTTTGGACACCGGGGTACGAGCTTTCTTT.

This clone was found a few times. V is TRBV2 and J is TRBJ2-5; D is unresolved. Trimming removed 4 bases at V and 5 bases at J, with 8 bases between. The CDR3 extends over 12 amino acids. Germline V lookup: CDR1 SNHLY, CDR2 FYNNEI. The CDR3 sequence is CASSGEGETQYF. The CDR3 DNA sequence: TGTGCCAGCAGTGGGGAAGGGGAGACCCAGTACTTC.

The V and J genes are TRBV5-1 and TRBJ2-5; 10 bases align to TRBD1. The J call could be wrong; TRBJ2-7 is a better fit for the DNA end. The germline CDR1 and CDR2 sequences are SGHRS and YFSETQ. The CDR3 is 14 amino acids. The CDR3 protein is CASRKGQGSYEQYF. CDR3 bases: TGCGCCAGCCGTAAGGGACAGGGGTCCTACGAGCAGTACTTC.

The chain links TRBV18 to TRBJ2-7; TRBD1 aligns across 7 bases. Germline CDR1 and CDR2: KGHSH and LQKENI. The CDR3 loop spans 13 amino acids. Trimming at V came to 4 bases and at J to 5 bases, leaving 5 bases not matched to a gene. The CDR3 reads CASSHGTVDEQYF. The CDR3 DNA reads as TGTGCCAGCTCACACGGGACAGTTGACGAGCAGTACTTC.

This clone has only a few counts. The chain employs TRBV29-1 and TRBJ2-7, with D possibly TRBD2 on 6 matching bases. The V gene lost 5 bases and the J gene lost 3 bases, with 14 bases spanning the gap. The CDR3 consists of 13 residues. The germline V gene has CDR1 SQVTM and CDR2 ANQGSEA. The CDR3 loop reads CSVRAGAGYEQYF. The CDR3 coding sequence is TGCAGCGTTCGTGCAGGAGCGGGCTACGAGCAGTACTTC.

The sample holds a few counts of this clone. The chain carries TRBV28 and TRBJ2-7; D might be TRBD2 (5 bases). This CDR3 comprises 13 residues. Germline assignment: CDR1 MDHEN and CDR2 SYDVKM. V was shortened by 7 bases and J by 3 bases, with 13 bases between the two germline ends. CDR3 region: CASMSSDLYEQYF. CDR3 in DNA: TGTGCCAGCATGAGTAGCGACCTCTACGAGCAGTACTTC.

This clone was recorded a few times. V and J are TRBV10-3 and TRBJ1-1; 7 positions agree with TRBD1. The CDR3 runs 16 residues. V shed 6 bases, J shed 0 bases, and the junction held 10 bases outside the gene matches. Germline loops: CDR1 ENHRY, CDR2 SYGVKD. The DNA of the CDR3 is TGTGCCATCAGGTATGCTCATCAGGGGGTGAACACTGAAGCTTTCTTT. This codes for CAIRYAHQGVNTEAFF.

This clone was found a few times. V gene TRBV23-1 combines with J gene TRBJ1-2; D is ambiguous. TRBV23-1 is an ORF; its function is uncertain. The CDR3 totals 16 residues. Trimming removed 3 bases at V and 7 bases at J, with 21 bases between. CDR3 loop: CASSHIVRERGCGYTF. CDR3 nucleotides: TGCGCCAGCAGTCACATTGTAAGGGAGCGGGGTTGTGGCTACACCTTC.

The chain carries TRBV12-5 and TRBJ1-2; TRBD1 agrees at 8 bases. The CDR3 sequence is 16 residues long. The germline gives CDR1 LGHNT, CDR2 FRNRAP. With V trimmed by 2 bases and J by 2 bases, 7 bases remained unmatched. The CDR3 loop reads CASGLFPSGGNYGYTF. CDR3 in DNA: TGTGCTAGTGGTTTGTTTCCATCAGGGGGCAACTATGGCTACACCTTC.

The chain recombines TRBV7-6 with TRBJ2-5; D uncertain. Germline CDR1 reads SGHVS; CDR2 reads FNYEAQ. V lost 1 base and J lost 5, with 20 bases in between. The CDR3 loop spans 17 amino acids. The CDR3 sequence: CASSLGRSSLNQETQYF. In nucleotides, the CDR3 is TGTGCCAGCAGCTTAGGAAGAAGCTCCCTCAATCAGGAGACCCAGTACTTC.

Here the CDR3 DNA reads TGTGCCAGCAGCTTGTGGCCGCCCCCCCCAACCGGGGAGCTGTTTTTT. This gives the protein CASSLWPPPPTGELFF. The chain carries TRBV7-6 and TRBJ2-2; D not certain. Trimming cost V 3 bases and J 5 bases, with 16 bases left between them. Germline loops: CDR1 SGHVS, CDR2 FNYEAQ. The CDR3 runs to 16 residues. Full variable domain (outside the CDR3, taken from reference TRBV7-6 and TRBJ2-2): GAGVSQSPRYKVTKRGQDVALRCDPISGHVSLYWYRQALGQGPEFLTYFNYEAQQDKSGLPNDRFSAERPEGSISTLTIQRTEQRDSAMYRCASSLWPPPPTGELFFGEGSRLTVL.

This clone has just a few counts. The J gene is TRBJ2-1, the V gene TRBV11-2; D is undetermined. The CDR3 extends over 13 amino acids. The V gene's germline CDR1 is SGHAT and CDR2 FQNNGV. The germline V and J ends were trimmed by 0 bases and 7 bases, with 7 bases remaining between them. CDR3 in amino acids: CASSLEVRNEQFF. In DNA, the CDR3 is TGTGCCAGCAGCTTAGAGGTCCGGAATGAGCAGTTCTTC.

This chain uses TRBV5-1 with TRBJ2-3; D might be TRBD1 (6 bases). The CDR3 covers 14 residues. Trimming left V 4 bases short and J 0 bases short, with 9 bases between. Germline CDR1 and CDR2: SGHRS and YFSETQ. The CDR3 region has the DNA TGCGCCAGCAGCAACGGACAGAGCACAGATACGCAGTATTTT. The encoded protein is CASSNGQSTDTQYF. Filled out from reference TRBV5-1 and TRBJ2-3, the complete variable domain reads KAGVTQTPRYLIKTRGQQVTLSCSPISGHRSVSWYQQTPGQGLQFLFEYFSETQRNKGNFPGRFSGRQFSNSRSEMNVSTLELGDSALYLCASSNGQSTDTQYFGPGTRLTVL.